A single sample gave rise to the 13 T cell receptor beta chains below, sequenced in a study of CD8+CD57+ T cells in acquired aplastic anemia. Genomic DNA provided the template from which TCR beta VDJ and CDR3 profiles were obtained. Each CDR3 protein gets one entry after TCRdb re-called the reads with MiXCR. This table has 150,000 to 200,000 distinct CDR3 sequences, about 48% appearing once. Before being chosen for sequencing, patients had shown CD8+CD57+ cell expansion by flow cytometry. Sequencing was performed on sorted CD4+, CD8+, or CD8+CD57+ T cells (not recorded which) from PBMCs. These receptors originate from a human donor with aplastic anemia.

This chain joins TRBV9 and TRBJ2-1; no clear D. Gene TRBJ2-5 matches the end of the DNA better, so the J call may be wrong. The V gene's germline CDR1 is SGDLS and CDR2 YYNGEE. The CDR3 covers 14 residues. The CDR3 loop reads CASTGPKYQETQYF. The DNA for the CDR3 is TGTGCCAGCACCGGCCCAAAGTATCAAGAGACCCAGTACTTC.

The sample holds many counts of this clonotype. The V call is TRBV5-5, the J call TRBJ1-2; D is possibly TRBD1 (5 bases). From germline, CDR1 is SGHKS and CDR2 YYEKEE (reference sequence). There are 14 residues in the CDR3. V was shortened by 0 bases and J by 8 bases, with 14 bases between the two germline ends. In DNA, the CDR3 is TGTGCCAGCAGCTTGGGGGGTCAGGGTGTCGGCTACACCTTC. As protein: CASSLGGQGVGYTF.

This clonotype was observed many times. This chain uses TRBV4-2 with TRBJ2-7; TRBD2 matches at 12 bases. V was clipped by 3 bases and J by 4 bases; unmatched bases: 7. CDR3 length: 16 residues. The germline V gene encodes CDR1 LGHNA and CDR2 YNFKEQ. Here the CDR3 reads CASSHHGLAGGYEQYF. CDR3 DNA: TGTGCCAGCAGCCATCACGGGCTAGCGGGAGGGTACGAGCAGTACTTC.

This clonotype was observed many times. The chain has TRBV7-2 and TRBJ2-5, with D perhaps TRBD1 (6 bases). Germline V lookup: CDR1 SGHTA, CDR2 FQGNSA. V lost 5 bases to trimming and J lost 5 bases, with 12 bases between them. The CDR3 contains 13 residues. The CDR3 protein is CASSQGLGETQYF. CDR3 coding DNA: TGTGCCAGCAGCCAGGGGTTAGGGGAGACCCAGTACTTC.

Comment on this clonotype: Here the CDR3 omits its conserved ending phenylalanine or tryptophan, so a read error is the likely source. V is TRBV9 and J is TRBJ2-1; no reliable D call. Germline V lookup: CDR1 SGDLS, CDR2 YYNGEE. The CDR3 is made up of 12 amino acids. The ends were cut back, 4 bases at V and 3 bases at J, with 5 bases in the middle. CDR3 DNA: TGTGCCAGCAGCTTGGGCTACAATGAGCAGTTCTCC. This codes for CASSLGYNEQFS.

This chain connects TRBV5-6 to TRBJ1-4; D ambiguous. Germline V CDR1 and CDR2: SGHDT, YYEEEE. The V end lost 2 bases, the J end lost 7 bases, and 12 bases lay between the germline ends. The CDR3 totals 14 residues. CDR3 amino acids: CASSLTLPGEKLFF. The CDR3 DNA reads as TGTGCCAGCAGCTTAACTTTACCGGGTGAAAAACTGTTTTTT.

The CDR3 region is CATSREGRGSEKLFF. Written as DNA, the CDR3 is TGTGCCACCAGCAGAGAGGGCAGGGGTTCTGAAAAACTGTTTTTT. The chain recombines TRBV15 with TRBJ1-4; a possible D gene is TRBD1 (6 bases). The CDR3 consists of 15 residues. Germline V CDR1 and CDR2: LNHNV, YYDKDF (reference sequence). V dropped 0 bases and J dropped 7 bases, with 12 bases sitting between them.

This clonotype has ten or more counts. The chain recombines TRBV7-3 with TRBJ2-1; D unresolved. Germline V gene data show CDR1 as SGHTA and CDR2 as FQGTGA. V was shortened by 4 bases and J by 0 bases, with 10 bases between the two germline ends. The CDR3 is 15 amino acids. CDR3 sequence reads: CASSSAKSSYNEQFF. CDR3 nucleotides: TGTGCCAGCAGCTCAGCTAAAAGCTCCTACAATGAGCAGTTCTTC.

This clonotype showed up just a few times. The CDR3 here is CASSDGTSGGNEQFF. The DNA of the CDR3 is TGTGCCAGCAGTGACGGGACTAGCGGGGGCAATGAGCAGTTCTTC. The rearrangement uses TRBV6-4 and TRBJ2-1; 14 nucleotides align to TRBD2. The CDR3 length is 15 residues. The germline CDR1 and CDR2 sequences are MRHNA and SNTAGT. V lost 2 bases to trimming and J lost 6 bases; unmatched junction nucleotides: 0.

The chain is built from TRBV6-1 and TRBJ1-5; TRBD1 matches 7 bases. This CDR3 contains 15 residues. Losses at the gene ends were 5 bases for V and 8 bases for J; bases not matched to a gene: 12. Germline CDR1 is MNHNS and CDR2 is SASEGT. CDR3 in DNA: TGTGCCAGCAGTCGTGGAGGGGGCCCTTCGGAGCCCCAGCATTTT. Its translation: CASSRGGGPSEPQHF.

V usage is TRBV24-1 and J usage is TRBJ2-1; D unclear. The CDR3 loop spans 15 amino acids. V was shortened by 6 bases and J by 4 bases, with 15 bases between the two germline ends. The V gene's germline CDR1 is KGHDR and CDR2 SFDVKD. The CDR3 nucleotides are TGTGCCACCAGTTCCGACACATGGCCATACAATGAGCAGTTCTTC. This gives the protein CATSSDTWPYNEQFF.

This clonotype showed up just a few times. The rearrangement links TRBV2 to TRBJ1-1; a weak D match, TRBD1 (6 bases). V was trimmed by 4 bases and J by 1 base, leaving 10 bases between them. In germline, CDR1 is SNHLY, CDR2 FYNNEI. The CDR3 extends over 14 amino acids. The DNA of the CDR3 is TGTGCCAGCAGTGGGGGGCTCTCGAACACTGAAGCTTTCTTT. It yields the protein CASSGGLSNTEAFF.

The V and J genes are TRBV5-1 and TRBJ1-1; 9 bases fit TRBD1. CDR1 SGHRS and CDR2 YFSETQ come from the germline V gene. The CDR3 has 14 amino acids. Trimming cost V 4 bases and J 0 bases; bases outside gene matches: 1. CDR3 loop: CASSGDRVNTEAFF. CDR3 DNA: TGCGCCAGCAGCGGGGACAGGGTGAACACTGAAGCTTTCTTT.